This passage covers 8 T cell receptor beta chains from one sample sequenced in a study of CD8 T cells in Susac syndrome. When the RNA was reverse transcribed, random hexamers were used with an input of roughly 0.45 to 1 ug. Using its own MiXCR run on the immunoSEQ multiplex PCR reads, TCRdb lists one record per CDR3 protein. The sample consists of more than 150,000 distinct CDR3 sequences, nearly 97% of them appearing once. The specimen was CD8+ T cells from PBMCs. These TCRs come from a human donor with multiple sclerosis.

The rearrangement joins TRBV5-1 to TRBJ2-7; a weak D match, TRBD1 (5 bases). Germline V gene sequence: CDR1 SGHRS, CDR2 YFSETQ. V lost 0 bases to trimming and J lost 3 bases, with 10 bases between them. The CDR3 sequence is 14 residues long. The CDR3 sequence is CASSLGGSLYEQYF. The CDR3 region has the DNA TGCGCCAGCAGCTTGGGGGGCTCCCTCTACGAGCAGTACTTC.

The chain joins TRBV12-5 to TRBJ2-3; maybe TRBD1 (6 bases). This CDR3 is built from 15 residues. Between the trimmed V and J ends, which lost 4 bases and 4 bases, there was a span of 15 bases. Germline lookup yields CDR1 LGHNT and CDR2 FRNRAP. CDR3 sequence (DNA): TGTGCTAGTGGTTCGGCCCGGCAGGGGTCAGATACGCAGTATTTT. Translating gives CASGSARQGSDTQYF.

This clonotype came up once. The J gene is TRBJ1-1, the V gene TRBV11-2; the D is unclear. Trimming took off 1 base at V and 8 bases at J, with 17 bases between the two ends. This CDR3 is built from 15 residues. The germline CDR1 and CDR2 sequences are SGHAT and FQNNGV. The CDR3 region is CASSLGYGAAREAFF. The CDR3, as DNA: TGTGCCAGCAGCTTAGGGTACGGAGCTGCTAGGGAAGCTTTCTTT.

Comment on this clonotype: The junction does not match germline at one end; this may be a read error. CDR3 in DNA: TGCGCGGCGGGGGAAGATACGCAGTATTTT. Its translation: CAAGEDTQYF. V usage is TRBV12-3 or TRBV12-4 and J usage is TRBJ2-3, with 7 bases identical to TRBD2. The length of the CDR3 is 10 residues.

The J gene is TRBJ1-1, the V gene TRBV6-5; TRBD1 aligns across 10 bases. The CDR3 spans 13 residues. Germline assignment: CDR1 MNHEY and CDR2 SVGAGI. As DNA, the CDR3 is TGTGCTTCGAAGCCGGGACAGGGGACTGAAGCTTTCTTT. Translated, it gives CASKPGQGTEAFF.

This clonotype was recorded once. This sequence joins TRBV11-2 and TRBJ1-2; a weak D match, TRBD1 (5 bases). The CDR3 loop spans 14 amino acids. Looked up from germline, CDR1 is SGHAT and CDR2 is FQNNGV. Trimming removed 0 bases from V and 5 bases from J, with 10 bases in between. CDR3 amino acids: CASSLEGDPYGYTF. In DNA, the CDR3 is TGTGCCAGCAGCTTAGAGGGGGATCCTTATGGCTACACCTTC. Based on the CDR3 plus reference TRBV11-2 and TRBJ1-2, the full variable domain is EAGVAQSPRYKIIEKRQSVAFWCNPISGHATLYWYQQILGQGPKLLIQFQNNGVVDDSQLPKDRFSAERLKGVDSTLKIQPAKLEDSAVYLCASSLEGDPYGYTFGSGTRLTVV.

V and J are TRBV15 and TRBJ2-3, with 8 bases that match TRBD1. CDR3 length equals 17 residues. J lost 2 bases, V lost 1 base, and 8 bases had no gene match. Germline assignment: CDR1 LNHNV and CDR2 YYDKDF (reference sequence). CDR3 protein: CATSRGFETGATDTQYF. The CDR3 nucleotides read TGTGCCACCAGCAGAGGTTTCGAGACAGGGGCCACAGATACGCAGTATTTT.

Worth noting for this clonotype: An end of the junction differs from the germline gene, which may be a read error. The chain uses TRBV7-7 and TRBJ2-7; D is unresolved. This CDR3 spans 13 amino acids. The germline V gene has CDR1 SSHAT and CDR2 FNYEAQ (reference sequence). CDR3 loop: CASSLEGYDEQYF. The CDR3 DNA reads as TGTGCTAGCAGCTTAGAAGGGTATGACGAGCAGTACTTC.